This is a list of T cell receptor beta chains from one sample in a study of T cells in localized non-small cell lung cancer. The assay was immunoSEQ multiplex PCR, and TCRdb's table has in-frame clones only and misses some. The sample comprises 72,000 or so clones, about four fifths of which are singletons, and about 13% rests with the top ten. The sequences come from peripheral blood, collected before any cancer treatment. The receptors stem from a female donor of 60 years or more with stage I lung adenocarcinoma. The CDR3 runs from the conserved cysteine through the conserved F or W. The order of the fields is D gene, clone size, V gene, J gene, CDR3 DNA, CDR3 protein. The D gene is left open where the match is weak. Clone size, where shown, is once, few, many, or a class for clones that have expanded.

D: TRBD1
size: once
V: TRBV19
J: TRBJ2-7
DNA: TGTGCCAGTAGTCCCACGCGGACAGGGACGACCTCCTACGAGCAGTACTTC
CDR3: CASSPTRTGTTSYEQYF

D: -
size: -
V: TRBV6-6
J: TRBJ2-1
DNA: TGTGCCAGCAGTTACTCGTTGGTTGGCAATGAGCAGTTCTTC
CDR3: CASSYSLVGNEQFF

D: TRBD2
size: -
V: TRBV12-5
J: TRBJ2-5
DNA: TGTGCTAGTGGTTTGAGGCTAGCGGGGGGCCTACAGTACTTC
CDR3: CASGLRLAGGLQYF

D: -
size: -
V: TRBV6-1
J: TRBJ2-1
DNA: TGTGCCAGCTCAACCCAGACAGTAGACAATGAGCAGTTCTTC
CDR3: CASSTQTVDNEQFF

D: TRBD2
size: -
V: TRBV7-3
J: TRBJ2-1
DNA: TGTGCCAGCAGACGGACGGGACTAGCGAGCAGTACGTCTGAGCAGTTCTTC
CDR3: CASRRTGLASSTSEQFF

D: -
size: -
V: TRBV20-1
J: TRBJ2-5
DNA: TGCAGTGCTAGCCCCGAAGAGACCCAGTACTTC
CDR3: CSASPEETQYF

D: -
size: -
V: TRBV14
J: TRBJ1-4
DNA: TGTGCCAGCAGCCAATCAGGTTTGGGCGAAAAACTGTTTTTT
CDR3: CASSQSGLGEKLFF

D: -
size: -
V: TRBV7-6
J: TRBJ2-5
DNA: TGTGCCAGCAGCTTAAATCCTGACCGGGAGACCCAGTACTTC
CDR3: CASSLNPDRETQYF

D: -
size: -
V: TRBV7-9
J: TRBJ1-1
DNA: TGTGCCAGCAGCAAGACCGGTAATGAAGCTTTCTTT
CDR3: CASSKTGNEAFF

D: -
size: -
V: TRBV9
J: TRBJ1-2
DNA: TGTGCCAGCAGCTCCTTTGGCGTTCAGGGCTACACCTTC
CDR3: CASSSFGVQGYTF

D: -
size: few
V: TRBV10-1
J: TRBJ1-1
DNA: TGCGCCAGCAGTGAGTCGGGGGTCGGTGAAGCTTTCTTT
CDR3: CASSESGVGEAFF

D: -
size: -
V: TRBV4-2
J: TRBJ1-3
DNA: TGTGCCAGCAGCGGGGTTGACAGTAGCTCTGGAAACACCATATATTTT
CDR3: CASSGVDSSSGNTIYF

D: -
size: -
V: TRBV5-5
J: TRBJ2-2
DNA: TGTGCCAGCAGCTTAGAGGGACGGCTGAACACCGGGGAGCTGTTTTTT
CDR3: CASSLEGRLNTGELFF

D: -
size: -
V: TRBV9
J: TRBJ2-1
DNA: TGTGCCAGCAGCTCCCGGGGGAGCTACAATGAGCAGTTCTTC
CDR3: CASSSRGSYNEQFF

D: -
size: -
V: TRBV14
J: TRBJ1-2
DNA: TGTGCCAGCAGCCAAGATGGGGTCCCAGCCTATGGCTACACCTTC
CDR3: CASSQDGVPAYGYTF

D: -
size: -
V: TRBV29-1
J: TRBJ2-1
DNA: TGCAGCGGGTCAAGGACGGAGCAGTTCTTC
CDR3: CSGSRTEQFF

D: TRBD1
size: few
V: TRBV19
J: TRBJ1-6
DNA: TGTGCCAGTAGTAGGCAGGGGGGTAATTCACCCCTCCACTTT
CDR3: CASSRQGGNSPLHF

D: TRBD1
size: -
V: TRBV11-2
J: TRBJ2-5
DNA: TGTGCCAGCAGCAGAATGACAGGGCGGGAGACCCAGTACTTC
CDR3: CASSRMTGRETQYF

D: -
size: -
V: TRBV6-5
J: TRBJ1-2
DNA: TGTGCCAGCAGTTACTTGGGGGAGGATGGCTACACCTTC
CDR3: CASSYLGEDGYTF

D: -
size: -
V: TRBV6-1
J: TRBJ1-1
DNA: TGTGCCAGCAGTTCTCCGACAGGCACTGAAGCTTTCTTT
CDR3: CASSSPTGTEAFF

D: -
size: -
V: TRBV6-5
J: TRBJ2-2
DNA: TGTGCCAGCAGTTCCAAGACACAGGGGAGGACCGGGGAGCTGTTTTTT
CDR3: CASSSKTQGRTGELFF

D: -
size: -
V: TRBV7-9
J: TRBJ1-3
DNA: TGTGCCAGCAGCTTAGTCACGTCTGGACTAGGGAACACCATATATTTT
CDR3: CASSLVTSGLGNTIYF

D: TRBD1
size: -
V: TRBV7-9
J: TRBJ1-5
DNA: TGTGCCAGCAGCTTAGGACAGGGTTATCAGCCCCAGCATTTT
CDR3: CASSLGQGYQPQHF

D: TRBD1
size: -
V: TRBV6-5
J: TRBJ2-3
DNA: TGTGCCAGCAGTTTGACAGGGGGTCCCACAGATACGCAGTATTTT
CDR3: CASSLTGGPTDTQYF

D: -
size: -
V: TRBV21-1
J: TRBJ1-3
DNA: TGTGCCAGCAGCAAAGCGGAATTTTTGCCCTCTGGAAACACCATATATTTT
CDR3: CASSKAEFLPSGNTIYF

D: TRBD1
size: -
V: TRBV2
J: TRBJ2-1
DNA: TGTGCCAGCAGTCTGGGACAGACTCTCCTACCCTACAATGAGCAGTTCTTC
CDR3: CASSLGQTLLPYNEQFF

D: TRBD2
size: -
V: TRBV7-3
J: TRBJ2-1
DNA: TGTGCCAGCAGCCCGTACGGGAGCGGGAGCTCCTACAATGAGCAGTTCTTC
CDR3: CASSPYGSGSSYNEQFF

D: TRBD1
size: -
V: TRBV13
J: TRBJ1-2
DNA: TGTGCCAGCAGCTCCGACAGGGGAATGGCGCGGGGCTACACCTTC
CDR3: CASSSDRGMARGYTF

D: -
size: -
V: TRBV9
J: TRBJ2-3
DNA: TGTGCCAGCAGCGTATCCACAACGTTATGGACAGATACGCAGTATTTT
CDR3: CASSVSTTLWTDTQYF

D: -
size: -
V: TRBV9
J: TRBJ2-5
DNA: TGTGCCAGCAGCGTAGACGCGTGGGGTACCCAGTACTTC
CDR3: CASSVDAWGTQYF

D: TRBD1
size: -
V: TRBV15
J: TRBJ2-4
DNA: TGTGCCACCAGCAGAGGCGGGACAGGGGGTATCAAAAACATTCAGTACTTC
CDR3: CATSRGGTGGIKNIQYF

D: TRBD1
size: -
V: TRBV30
J: TRBJ2-7
DNA: TGTGCCTGGAGTCGGCAGGGGGCGGGCGAGCAGTACTTC
CDR3: CAWSRQGAGEQYF

D: -
size: -
V: TRBV11-3
J: TRBJ2-1
DNA: TGTGCCAGCAGCCTCGATCTGGGGGGCTGGAATGAGCAGTTCTTC
CDR3: CASSLDLGGWNEQFF

D: -
size: -
V: TRBV19
J: TRBJ2-3
DNA: TGTGCCAGTAGTAGCGAGCGGATAAGCACAGATACGCAGTATTTT
CDR3: CASSSERISTDTQYF

D: -
size: few
V: TRBV6-1
J: TRBJ2-5
DNA: TGTGCCAGCAGTGTGGACCCCAACCAAGAGACCCAGTACTTC
CDR3: CASSVDPNQETQYF

D: -
size: -
V: TRBV5-4
J: TRBJ2-6
DNA: TGTGCCAGCAGCTTTCCCTCAGGGTACGGGGCCAACGTCCTGACTTTC
CDR3: CASSFPSGYGANVLTF

D: -
size: -
V: TRBV6-5
J: TRBJ2-7
DNA: TGTGCCAGCAGAGGGACTCCCCGTGTATCCGAGCAGTACTTC
CDR3: CASRGTPRVSEQYF

D: TRBD2
size: -
V: TRBV4-1
J: TRBJ2-3
DNA: TGCGCCAGCAGCCAGGTGGGTAGCGGGAGAGACACAGATACGCAGTATTTT
CDR3: CASSQVGSGRDTDTQYF

D: -
size: -
V: TRBV7-2
J: TRBJ2-5
DNA: TGTGCCAGCAGCTCACAAGAGACCCAGTACTTC
CDR3: CASSSQETQYF

D: TRBD1
size: -
V: TRBV7-9
J: TRBJ2-1
DNA: TGTGCCAGCAGCACGCGGGCAGGGGGTGGGTCCGATGAGCAGTTCTTC
CDR3: CASSTRAGGGSDEQFF

D: -
size: -
V: TRBV5-1
J: TRBJ1-4
DNA: TGCGCCAGCAGCCCAAGACCGGAGAATGAAAAACTGTTTTTT
CDR3: CASSPRPENEKLFF

D: TRBD1
size: -
V: TRBV4-1
J: TRBJ2-5
DNA: TGCGCCAGCAGCCATACGCCGGAGCAGGGGGTAGAGACCCAGTACTTC
CDR3: CASSHTPEQGVETQYF

D: -
size: -
V: TRBV5-1
J: TRBJ1-3
DNA: TGCGCCAGCAGCTTAGTCGATGGCGGAAACACCATATATTTT
CDR3: CASSLVDGGNTIYF

D: TRBD1
size: -
V: TRBV19
J: TRBJ1-1
DNA: TGTGCCAGTACCCCCCTGGGGACAGGTAACACTGAAGCTTTCTTT
CDR3: CASTPLGTGNTEAFF

D: -
size: -
V: TRBV15
J: TRBJ1-4
DNA: TGTGCCACCAGCACTTCTCATACCGGGACTTCCGAAAAACTGTTTTTT
CDR3: CATSTSHTGTSEKLFF

D: TRBD2
size: -
V: TRBV7-7
J: TRBJ2-1
DNA: TGTGCTAGCAGCTTAGAAGGCCAGGGAGGGACCTACAATGAGCAGTTCTTC
CDR3: CASSLEGQGGTYNEQFF

D: -
size: -
V: TRBV6-1
J: TRBJ1-2
DNA: TGTGCCAGCAGTGAAGTACCCCGAGTTGGATATGGCTACACCTTC
CDR3: CASSEVPRVGYGYTF